This T cell receptor beta chain was sequenced during a study of beta chain features in type 1 diabetes. The sequenced template was cDNA made from the entire isolated RNA. The data were produced by immunoSEQ multiplex PCR, yet TCRdb's version contains in-frame clones alone and is incomplete. The data hold around 250,000 clones, with roughly 30% observed a single time. CDR3 length: 14 residues. Looked up from germline, CDR1 is SGHTA and CDR2 is FQGNSA. V was trimmed by 2 bases and J by 4 bases, leaving 11 bases between them. The chain employs TRBV7-2 and TRBJ1-1, with D possibly being TRBD1 (5 bases). The receptor was isolated from a young man in good health. The material sequenced was central memory CD4+ T cells from blood. Here the CDR3 reads CASSLLGRGTEAFF. In DNA form, the CDR3 reads TGTGCCAGCAGCTTATTGGGACGGGGCACTGAAGCTTTCTTT.